What follows is one TCR beta chain and its context. This record belongs to a study of cytomegalovirus exposure and HLA in healthy donors. PCR employed 60 Vbeta and 13 Jbeta primers. TCRdb's copy holds only in-frame clones and misses some; the assay was immunoSEQ multiplex PCR. The repertoire holds about 170,000 clones, with about 85% as singletons. Source material: PBMCs. The source is a woman in her fifties or sixties in good health and CMV-seropositive.

CDR3 coding DNA: TGTGCCAGCAGTTTAGGTGTCGGTGGAGCCTACGAGCAGTACTTC. This codes for CASSLGVGGAYEQYF. The chain uses TRBV27 and TRBJ2-7; D unresolved. The CDR3 length is 15 residues. Trimming removed 2 bases from V and 2 bases from J, with 13 bases in between. Germline V gene data show CDR1 as MNHEY and CDR2 as SMNVEV (reference sequence).